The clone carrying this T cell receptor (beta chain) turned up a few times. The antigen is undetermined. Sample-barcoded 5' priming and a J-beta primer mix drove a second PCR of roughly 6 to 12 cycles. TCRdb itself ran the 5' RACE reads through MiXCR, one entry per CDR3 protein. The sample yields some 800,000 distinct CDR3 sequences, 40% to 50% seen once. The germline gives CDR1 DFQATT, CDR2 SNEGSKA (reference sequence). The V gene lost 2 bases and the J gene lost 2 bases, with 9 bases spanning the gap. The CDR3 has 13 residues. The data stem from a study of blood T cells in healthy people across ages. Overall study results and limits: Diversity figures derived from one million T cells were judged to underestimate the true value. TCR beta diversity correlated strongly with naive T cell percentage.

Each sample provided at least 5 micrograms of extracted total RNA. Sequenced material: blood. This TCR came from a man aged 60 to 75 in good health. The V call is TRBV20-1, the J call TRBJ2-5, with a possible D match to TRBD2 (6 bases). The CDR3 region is CSARRLDQETQYF. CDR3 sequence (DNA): TGCAGTGCTAGACGACTAGATCAAGAGACCCAGTACTTC.